This T cell receptor (beta chain) was sequenced during a study of OX40 agonist ivuxolimab in advanced cancers. At the level of the study: Patients were given ivuxolimab, an antibody that agonizes OX40 (CD134). Males comprised 75% to 90% of the group, whose mean age was around 62 years (range 23 to 79). Regarding the study as a whole: With doses of 0.1 to 3.0 mg/kg, CD4+ and CD8+ blood T cells had undergone clonal expansion by week 6.

V lost 5 bases and J lost 3, with 16 bases in between. Per the germline V gene, CDR1 is LNHDA and CDR2 is SQIVND (reference sequence). The CDR3 contains 15 residues. Only in-frame clones appear in the TCRdb table, and some are missing; sequencing was by immunoSEQ multiplex PCR. Of 75,000 to 100,000 clones detected, around 86% appear once; the ten largest clones hold around 1.8%. Concerning this clone: Its antigen is not known.

This specimen was CD4+ or CD8+ T cells sorted from blood, taken in a trial of the OX40 agonist ivuxolimab. The clonotype was recovered from an adult with an advanced solid tumor such as melanoma, head and neck, liver or kidney cancer. J is TRBJ1-1 and V is TRBV19; D not resolved. Written as DNA, the CDR3 is TGTGCCAGTAGTTCGGGGAACCTGGGGTACACTGAAGCTTTCTTT. Translation: CASSSGNLGYTEAFF.